A selection of T cell receptor beta chains follows, all from one sample in a study of cytomegalovirus exposure and HLA in healthy donors. TCRdb keeps only in-frame clones here, not all; method: immunoSEQ multiplex PCR. The sample gives 90,000 to 150,000 clones, 74% of which show up once; approximately 2% is in the top ten. Sequenced input: PBMCs. These receptors all stem from a human donor in good health. The CDR3 runs from the conserved cysteine through the conserved F or W. The order of the fields is D gene, V gene, J gene, CDR3 DNA, CDR3 protein. The D gene is left open where the match is weak.

D gene: -
V gene: TRBV7-2
J gene: TRBJ2-6
CDR3 DNA: TGTGCCAGCAGCTCTACAGGCTCTGGGGCCAACGTCCTGACTTTC
CDR3 protein: CASSSTGSGANVLTF

D gene: TRBD1
V gene: TRBV28
J gene: TRBJ1-4
CDR3 DNA: TGTGCCAGCAGCCCTTCCCGGACAGGTGGTGAAAAACTGTTTTTT
CDR3 protein: CASSPSRTGGEKLFF

D gene: -
V gene: TRBV7-9
J gene: TRBJ2-7
CDR3 DNA: TGTGCCAGCAGCTCCCCCGAACGGGTCCTCCTGGACGAGCAGTACTTC
CDR3 protein: CASSSPERVLLDEQYF

D gene: TRBD1
V gene: TRBV30
J gene: TRBJ2-5
CDR3 DNA: TGTGCCTGGAGTGTAGGGGGCCGGCACCAAGAGACCCAGTACTTC
CDR3 protein: CAWSVGGRHQETQYF

D gene: TRBD2
V gene: TRBV13
J gene: TRBJ2-7
CDR3 DNA: TGTGCCAGCAGCTATCGTGGACTAGCGGAAACCTACGAGCAGTACTTC
CDR3 protein: CASSYRGLAETYEQYF

D gene: -
V gene: TRBV16
J gene: TRBJ2-7
CDR3 DNA: TGTGCCAGCAGCCCCCTCCCCCGAGGCGAGCAGTACTTC
CDR3 protein: CASSPLPRGEQYF

D gene: -
V gene: TRBV27
J gene: TRBJ2-7
CDR3 DNA: TGTGCCAGCAGTTCCATCCCGGGCTACGAGCAGTACTTC
CDR3 protein: CASSSIPGYEQYF

D gene: -
V gene: TRBV2
J gene: TRBJ1-1
CDR3 DNA: TGTGCCCAGGTGACAGAGTTGAACACTGAAGCTTTCTTT
CDR3 protein: CAQVTELNTEAFF

D gene: TRBD2
V gene: TRBV7-3
J gene: TRBJ2-3
CDR3 DNA: TGTGCCAGCAGCTCATCGGGGGGAAGCACAGATACGCAGTATTTT
CDR3 protein: CASSSSGGSTDTQYF

D gene: -
V gene: TRBV9
J gene: TRBJ2-1
CDR3 DNA: TGTGCCAGCAGCGTAATGTCAGGGGACTCCTACAATGAGCAGTTCTTC
CDR3 protein: CASSVMSGDSYNEQFF

D gene: TRBD1
V gene: TRBV10-3
J gene: TRBJ2-2
CDR3 DNA: TGTGCCATCAGGGGGACAGGGGGCAGCACCGGGGAGCTGTTTTTT
CDR3 protein: CAIRGTGGSTGELFF

D gene: TRBD1
V gene: TRBV27
J gene: TRBJ2-7
CDR3 DNA: TGTGCCAGCAGTGGTAACAGGGGTTACGAGCAGTACTTC
CDR3 protein: CASSGNRGYEQYF

D gene: -
V gene: TRBV9
J gene: TRBJ2-5
CDR3 DNA: TGTGCCAGCAGCGTAGAGGGAAACCCAGGGAGGGAGACCCAGTACTTC
CDR3 protein: CASSVEGNPGRETQYF

D gene: TRBD1
V gene: TRBV4-1
J gene: TRBJ1-6
CDR3 DNA: TGCGCCAGCAGCCAGGGGACAGGGGGAAGGGCCCATTCACCCCTCCACTTT
CDR3 protein: CASSQGTGGRAHSPLHF

D gene: -
V gene: TRBV15
J gene: TRBJ1-5
CDR3 DNA: TGTGCCACCAGCAGGGGGAGCGGGGGGCCCAACAATCAGCCCCAGCATTTT
CDR3 protein: CATSRGSGGPNNQPQHF